What follows are 9 T cell receptor beta chains derived from one specimen sequenced in a study of cytomegalovirus exposure and HLA in healthy donors. Primers: 60 Vbeta forward and 13 Jbeta reverse. Assay used: immunoSEQ multiplex PCR; TCRdb lists only in-frame clones, some missing. Of some 140,000 clones detected, about four fifths appear once; the ten largest clones hold approximately 0.99%. Sequenced material: PBMCs. The receptors were gathered from a male donor in good health and CMV-seronegative.

The chain joins TRBV7-2 to TRBJ2-7; TRBD2 might be the D (6 bases). Per germline, CDR1 SGHTA and CDR2 FQGNSA. This CDR3 has 15 residues. Trimming took 1 base from V and 6 from J, leaving 16 bases between them. The CDR3 spells CASSLGAGRFSEQYF. CDR3 nucleotide sequence: TGTGCCAGCAGCTTAGGCGCAGGGAGGTTCAGCGAGCAGTACTTC.

The gene calls are TRBV19 and TRBJ1-4; D not resolved. The V gene lost 7 bases and the J gene lost 6 bases, with 6 bases spanning the gap. The CDR3 runs 11 residues. Germline CDR1 reads LNHDA; CDR2 reads SQIVND (reference sequence). The CDR3 nucleotides read TGTGCCAGTACCTCGTATGAAAAACTGTTTTTT. Translated, it gives CASTSYEKLFF.

In its sample, this clone was seen a few times. V is TRBV5-1 and J is TRBJ1-1; no clear D. The CDR3 length is 14 residues. The V gene lost 2 bases and the J gene lost 3 bases, with 11 bases spanning the gap. Germline V lookup: CDR1 SGHRS, CDR2 YFSETQ. The CDR3 DNA reads TGCGCCAGCAGCTTTGGAGGCGTGGACACTGAAGCTTTCTTT. The encoded protein is CASSFGGVDTEAFF.

The J gene is TRBJ1-5, the V gene TRBV7-2; 7 nucleotides match TRBD1. The CDR3 is 13 residues long. V was pared by 8 bases and J by 7 bases, with 8 bases of the junction left unmatched. From germline, CDR1 is SGHTA and CDR2 FQGNSA. The CDR3: CASSDRVSQPQHF. DNA for the CDR3: TGTGCCAGCTCCGACAGGGTTAGCCAGCCCCAGCATTTT.

This clone was recorded at least ten times. This chain uses TRBV4-3 with TRBJ2-7, with TRBD1 identical over 7 bases. Germline V gene data show CDR1 as LGHNA and CDR2 as YSLEER. The CDR3 extends over 16 amino acids. After removal of 4 bases from V and 3 bases from J, the junction contained 12 bases not matched to a gene. The CDR3 spells CASSRADRPDLYEQYF. CDR3 sequence (DNA): TGCGCCAGCAGCCGAGCGGACAGGCCCGATCTCTACGAGCAGTACTTC.

About this clone: This sequence is one base from a far larger clone and is likely a read error. The rearrangement joins TRBV6-5 to TRBJ2-3, with TRBD2 matching over 16 bases. CDR1 is MNHEY and CDR2 is SVGAGI in the germline V gene. The CDR3 length is 15 residues. Unmatched junction bases numbered 0, after V lost 5 bases and J lost 4 bases. Written as DNA, the CDR3 is TGTGCCAGCAGTGGGACTAGCGGGGGGGCAGATACGCAGTATTTT. This encodes CASSGTSGGADTQYF.

The V and J genes are TRBV11-2 and TRBJ1-2; D unclear. CDR1 is SGHAT, CDR2 FQNNGV, per germline. V lost 4 bases and J 5 bases, leaving 8 bases between the germline ends. CDR3 length equals 12 residues. CDR3 bases: TGTGCCAGCAGCTCCTGGCAATATGGCTACACCTTC. Protein sequence: CASSSWQYGYTF.

There are a few counts of this clone. J is TRBJ1-1 and V is TRBV11-2; 7 bases map to TRBD1. This CDR3 is built from 14 residues. The V segment lost 5 bases and the J segment 0 bases; nucleotides outside the gene matches: 3. Germline V CDR1 and CDR2: SGHAT, FQNNGV. This CDR3 is CASSPGQVNTEAFF. The CDR3 DNA sequence: TGTGCCAGCAGCCCCGGACAGGTGAACACTGAAGCTTTCTTT.

This clone was recorded only once. V is TRBV6-5 and J is TRBJ2-7, with TRBD1 matching 7 bases. Germline values: CDR1 MNHEY, CDR2 SVGAGI. V lost 0 bases and J lost 0; bases outside the gene matches: 2. This CDR3 spans 15 amino acids. CDR3 protein: CASSYSTGHSYEQYF. The CDR3 DNA follows: TGTGCCAGCAGTTACTCGACAGGGCACTCCTACGAGCAGTACTTC.